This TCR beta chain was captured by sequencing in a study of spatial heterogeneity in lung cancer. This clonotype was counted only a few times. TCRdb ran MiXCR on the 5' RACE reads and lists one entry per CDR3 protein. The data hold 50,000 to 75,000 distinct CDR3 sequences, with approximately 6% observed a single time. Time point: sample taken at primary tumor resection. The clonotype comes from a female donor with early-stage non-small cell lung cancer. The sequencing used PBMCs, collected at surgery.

The CDR3 DNA follows: TGCGCCAGCAGCTTTGACAGGTCCGACTACAATGAGCAGTTCTTC. It is translated as CASSFDRSDYNEQFF. This chain joins TRBV5-1 and TRBJ2-1, with D possibly TRBD1 on 6 matching bases. V gave up 2 bases and J gave up 3 bases, with 12 bases separating them. The CDR3 is 15 residues long. Germline-derived CDR1 and CDR2 are SGHRS and YFSETQ. Supplemented by reference TRBV5-1 and TRBJ2-1, the full variable domain reads KAGVTQTPRYLIKTRGQQVTLSCSPISGHRSVSWYQQTPGQGLQFLFEYFSETQRNKGNFPGRFSGRQFSNSRSEMNVSTLELGDSALYLCASSFDRSDYNEQFFGPGTRLTVL.